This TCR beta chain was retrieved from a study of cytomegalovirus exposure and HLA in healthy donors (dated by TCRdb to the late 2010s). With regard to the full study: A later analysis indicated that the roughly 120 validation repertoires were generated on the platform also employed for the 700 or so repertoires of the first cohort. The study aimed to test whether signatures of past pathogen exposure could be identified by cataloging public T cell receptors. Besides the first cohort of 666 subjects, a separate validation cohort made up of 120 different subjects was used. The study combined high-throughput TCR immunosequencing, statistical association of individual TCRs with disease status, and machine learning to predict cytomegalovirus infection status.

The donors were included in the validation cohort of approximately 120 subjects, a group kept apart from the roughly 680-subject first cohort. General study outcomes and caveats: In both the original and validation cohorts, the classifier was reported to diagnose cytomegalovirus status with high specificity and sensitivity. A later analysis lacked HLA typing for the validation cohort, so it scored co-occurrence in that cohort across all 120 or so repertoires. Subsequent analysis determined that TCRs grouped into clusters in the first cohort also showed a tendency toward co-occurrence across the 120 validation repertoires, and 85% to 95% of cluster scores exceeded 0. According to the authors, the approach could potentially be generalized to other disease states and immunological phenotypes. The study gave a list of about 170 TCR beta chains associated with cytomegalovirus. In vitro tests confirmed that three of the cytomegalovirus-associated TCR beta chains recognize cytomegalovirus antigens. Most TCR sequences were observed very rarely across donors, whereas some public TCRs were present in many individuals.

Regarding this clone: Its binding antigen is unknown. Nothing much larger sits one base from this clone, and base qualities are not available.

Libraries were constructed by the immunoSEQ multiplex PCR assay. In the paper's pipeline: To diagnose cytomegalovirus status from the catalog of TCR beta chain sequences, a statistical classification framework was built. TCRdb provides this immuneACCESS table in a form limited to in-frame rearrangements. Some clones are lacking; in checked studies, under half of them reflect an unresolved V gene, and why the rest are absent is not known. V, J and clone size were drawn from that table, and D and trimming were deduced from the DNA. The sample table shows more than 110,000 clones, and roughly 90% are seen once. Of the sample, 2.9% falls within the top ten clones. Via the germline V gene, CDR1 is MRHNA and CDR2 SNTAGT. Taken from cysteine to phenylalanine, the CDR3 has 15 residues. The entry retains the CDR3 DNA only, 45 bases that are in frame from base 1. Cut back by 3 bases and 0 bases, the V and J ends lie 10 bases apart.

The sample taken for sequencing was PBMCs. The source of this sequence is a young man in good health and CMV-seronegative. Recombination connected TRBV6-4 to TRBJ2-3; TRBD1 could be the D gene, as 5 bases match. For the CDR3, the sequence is CASSEIAGSTDTQYF. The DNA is TGTGCCAGCAGTGAGATCGCAGGGAGCACAGATACGCAGTATTTT.